A selection of T cell receptor beta chains follows, all from one sample in a study of blood T cells in healthy people across ages. TCRdb re-called the 5' RACE reads with MiXCR, one entry per CDR3 protein. The sample has roughly 800,000 distinct CDR3 sequences, about 62% seen once. Material: blood. The receptors come from a man under 40 in good health. Each CDR3 is given with its conserved first and last residue. The D gene is left open where the match is weak. Clone size appears in some rows only: once, few, many, or a class for an expanded clone.

cdr3_length: 15
d_call: .
v_call: TRBV27
j_call: TRBJ2-4
clone_size: .
cdr3_nt: TGTGCCAGCAGTTTGACGGGGGACCCGGGAAACATTCAGTACTTC
cdr3_aa: CASSLTGDPGNIQYF

cdr3_length: 18
d_call: TRBD2
v_call: TRBV12-3/TRBV12-4
j_call: TRBJ2-3
clone_size: .
cdr3_nt: TGTGCCAGCAGTTCATGGACTAGCGGGAAGGATAGCACAGATACGCAGTATTTT
cdr3_aa: CASSSWTSGKDSTDTQYF

cdr3_length: 21
d_call: .
v_call: TRBV11-2
j_call: TRBJ2-4
clone_size: .
cdr3_nt: TGTGCCAGCAGCTTAGTAGCCCTCACCGGGTTGGGTTCACTAGCCAAAAACATTCAGTACTTC
cdr3_aa: CASSLVALTGLGSLAKNIQYF

cdr3_length: 14
d_call: .
v_call: TRBV20-1
j_call: TRBJ1-1
clone_size: .
cdr3_nt: TGCAGTGCTAGAGTCTCAGGGCAGAACACTGAAGCTTTCTTT
cdr3_aa: CSARVSGQNTEAFF

cdr3_length: 15
d_call: TRBD1
v_call: TRBV7-9
j_call: TRBJ2-7
clone_size: few
cdr3_nt: TGTGCCAGCAGCTACAGACAGGGATTTATCTACGAGCAGTACTTC
cdr3_aa: CASSYRQGFIYEQYF

cdr3_length: 15
d_call: .
v_call: TRBV15
j_call: TRBJ2-5
clone_size: .
cdr3_nt: TGTGCCACCAGGGAACAGAGATTCTCCTACAATAAGCAGTACTTC
cdr3_aa: CATREQRFSYNKQYF

cdr3_length: 14
d_call: .
v_call: TRBV6-5
j_call: TRBJ2-1
clone_size: .
cdr3_nt: TGTGCCAGCAGTTACTCGCGGCTGGGTAATGAGCAGTTCTTC
cdr3_aa: CASSYSRLGNEQFF

cdr3_length: 15
d_call: TRBD1
v_call: TRBV7-9
j_call: TRBJ2-1
clone_size: .
cdr3_nt: TGTGCCAGCAGCCCCCCACAGGGGGTCTACAATGAGCAGTTCTTC
cdr3_aa: CASSPPQGVYNEQFF

cdr3_length: 14
d_call: TRBD1
v_call: TRBV12-3/TRBV12-4
j_call: TRBJ1-2
clone_size: once
cdr3_nt: TGTGCCAGCAGTGTAGGGGGCCCCTCTAAGGGCTACACCTTC
cdr3_aa: CASSVGGPSKGYTF

cdr3_length: 15
d_call: .
v_call: TRBV4-1
j_call: TRBJ1-6
clone_size: few
cdr3_nt: TGCGCCAGCAGCCAAGCGGGGGGTCGTTATTCACCCCTCCACTTT
cdr3_aa: CASSQAGGRYSPLHF

cdr3_length: 15
d_call: .
v_call: TRBV7-9
j_call: TRBJ2-6
clone_size: few
cdr3_nt: TGTGCCAGCAGCTTAGTCCTCTCTGGGGCCAACGTCCTGACTTTC
cdr3_aa: CASSLVLSGANVLTF

cdr3_length: 14
d_call: .
v_call: TRBV9
j_call: TRBJ2-7
clone_size: .
cdr3_nt: TGTGCCAGCAGCGTAGAGCAGGGGTCCTACGAGCAGTACTTC
cdr3_aa: CASSVEQGSYEQYF

cdr3_length: 14
d_call: .
v_call: TRBV27
j_call: TRBJ1-5
clone_size: .
cdr3_nt: TGTGCCAGCAGTCTGGACGGCTACAATCAGCCCCAGCATTTT
cdr3_aa: CASSLDGYNQPQHF

cdr3_length: 14
d_call: TRBD1
v_call: TRBV20-1
j_call: TRBJ1-4
clone_size: .
cdr3_nt: TGCAGTGCTGGTAGGGGGCGGCCTAATGAAAAACTGTTTTTT
cdr3_aa: CSAGRGRPNEKLFF

cdr3_length: 15
d_call: TRBD2
v_call: TRBV4-3
j_call: TRBJ2-7
clone_size: .
cdr3_nt: TGCGCCAGCAGCCAAATAGCGGGAGGGATTTACGAGCAGTACTTC
cdr3_aa: CASSQIAGGIYEQYF

cdr3_length: 13
d_call: .
v_call: TRBV6-6
j_call: TRBJ2-1
clone_size: .
cdr3_nt: TGTGCCAGCAGTTTAAACAGGGTTGCTGAGCAGTTCTTC
cdr3_aa: CASSLNRVAEQFF

cdr3_length: 17
d_call: TRBD1
v_call: TRBV7-2
j_call: TRBJ2-5
clone_size: .
cdr3_nt: TGTGCCAGCAGCTTCACTGCAGGGGGCTTGACGTCGGAGACCCAGTACTTC
cdr3_aa: CASSFTAGGLTSETQYF

cdr3_length: 13
d_call: TRBD1
v_call: TRBV20-1
j_call: TRBJ2-7
clone_size: few
cdr3_nt: TGCAGTGCTACCCTAGGGGGCGGCTACGAGCAGTACTTC
cdr3_aa: CSATLGGGYEQYF

cdr3_length: 15
d_call: .
v_call: TRBV5-1
j_call: TRBJ2-6
clone_size: .
cdr3_nt: TGCGCCAGCAGCGCGACCATCTACTCGGCCAACGTCCTGACTTTC
cdr3_aa: CASSATIYSANVLTF

cdr3_length: 17
d_call: TRBD1
v_call: TRBV18
j_call: TRBJ2-2
clone_size: .
cdr3_nt: TGTGCCAGCTCACCAGACGACAGGGCCACCAACACCGGGGAGCTGTTTTTT
cdr3_aa: CASSPDDRATNTGELFF

cdr3_length: 15
d_call: TRBD1
v_call: TRBV7-9
j_call: TRBJ1-2
clone_size: few
cdr3_nt: TGTGCCAGCAGCGACCGGACAGGGGGAGGCTATGGCTACACCTTC
cdr3_aa: CASSDRTGGGYGYTF

cdr3_length: 15
d_call: .
v_call: TRBV27
j_call: TRBJ1-6
clone_size: .
cdr3_nt: TGTGCCAGCGCCCTTGCTCTGGAGGGATATTCACCCCTCCACTTT
cdr3_aa: CASALALEGYSPLHF

cdr3_length: 14
d_call: .
v_call: TRBV7-9
j_call: TRBJ1-6
clone_size: .
cdr3_nt: TGTGCCAGCAGCTTGGTGGGAGGGAATTCACCCCTCCACTTT
cdr3_aa: CASSLVGGNSPLHF

cdr3_length: 15
d_call: TRBD1
v_call: TRBV20-1
j_call: TRBJ1-2
clone_size: .
cdr3_nt: TGCAGTGCTCCTGACCAGGGACAGGGAGGCTATGGCTACACCTTC
cdr3_aa: CSAPDQGQGGYGYTF

cdr3_length: 15
d_call: TRBD1
v_call: TRBV25-1
j_call: TRBJ1-2
clone_size: .
cdr3_nt: TGTGCCAGCAGTGAAAGGAGGACAGGTTTGGATGGCTACACCTTC
cdr3_aa: CASSERRTGLDGYTF

cdr3_length: 15
d_call: .
v_call: TRBV12-3/TRBV12-4
j_call: TRBJ2-7
clone_size: .
cdr3_nt: TGTGCCAGCAGTTCCTTCAGGGTGGGGCCCTACGAGCAGTACTTC
cdr3_aa: CASSSFRVGPYEQYF

cdr3_length: 14
d_call: .
v_call: TRBV6-5
j_call: TRBJ2-7
clone_size: many
cdr3_nt: TGTGCCAGCAGTCGGGGGCGCGAGGCGAACGAGCAGTACTTC
cdr3_aa: CASSRGREANEQYF

cdr3_length: 15
d_call: TRBD2
v_call: TRBV7-9
j_call: TRBJ2-1
clone_size: few
cdr3_nt: TGTGCCAGCAGCTCCCCCGGGACTAGCGGTCTCGCGGGGTTCTTC
cdr3_aa: CASSSPGTSGLAGFF

cdr3_length: 15
d_call: .
v_call: TRBV7-6
j_call: TRBJ2-7
clone_size: .
cdr3_nt: TGTGCCAGCAGCTCGCCCCCCAGCGCCGGGGATGAGCAGTACTTC
cdr3_aa: CASSSPPSAGDEQYF

cdr3_length: 12
d_call: .
v_call: TRBV15
j_call: TRBJ1-2
clone_size: .
cdr3_nt: TGTGCCACCAGCAGAGATTCGGCTGGCTACACCTTC
cdr3_aa: CATSRDSAGYTF

cdr3_length: 14
d_call: .
v_call: TRBV14
j_call: TRBJ1-2
clone_size: .
cdr3_nt: TGTGCCAGCAGCCAAGTTGGGGGGGTCTGTGGCTACACCTTC
cdr3_aa: CASSQVGGVCGYTF

cdr3_length: 16
d_call: TRBD2
v_call: TRBV3-1
j_call: TRBJ2-7
clone_size: .
cdr3_nt: TGTGCCAGCAGCCCGCTTCGAGGACTAGGAGTATACGAGCAGTACTTC
cdr3_aa: CASSPLRGLGVYEQYF

cdr3_length: 15
d_call: TRBD1
v_call: TRBV7-2
j_call: TRBJ2-5
clone_size: .
cdr3_nt: TGTGCCAGCAGCTTCCCAACAGGGGGCAGGGAGACCCAGTACTTC
cdr3_aa: CASSFPTGGRETQYF

cdr3_length: 13
d_call: .
v_call: TRBV4-2
j_call: TRBJ2-7
clone_size: .
cdr3_nt: TGTGCCAGCAGCCAAGATGGCAACTACGAGCAGTACTTC
cdr3_aa: CASSQDGNYEQYF